These 5 T cell receptor beta chains were sequenced from one sample in a study of early T cells in non-severe SARS-CoV-2 infection. TCRdb itself ran the 5' RACE reads through MiXCR, one entry per CDR3 protein. The table shows more than 20,000 distinct CDR3 sequences, with around 3.5% occurring only once. What was sequenced was whole blood. These receptors were obtained from an adult who was a healthcare worker with PCR-confirmed SARS-CoV-2 infection or an uninfected control (not recorded which).

This clonotype occurred a few times. CDR3 sequence reads: CSARGFDRWAIGYTF. CDR3 DNA sequence: TGCAGTGCTAGGGGGTTTGACAGGTGGGCGATTGGCTACACCTTC. The genes are TRBV20-1 and TRBJ1-2; D might be TRBD1 (6 bases). Trimming removed 3 bases from V and 7 bases from J, with 21 bases in between. The CDR3 runs 15 residues. The germline gives CDR1 DFQATT, CDR2 SNEGSKA (reference sequence).

This clonotype has a handful of counts. The chain combines TRBV30 with TRBJ1-4, with D unresolved. Per the germline V gene, CDR1 is GTSNPN and CDR2 is SVGIG (reference sequence). The CDR3 has 14 amino acids. V gave up 0 bases and J gave up 0 bases, with 5 bases separating them. CDR3 amino acids: CAWSVGATNEKLFF. CDR3 DNA: TGTGCCTGGAGTGTAGGTGCAACTAATGAAAAACTGTTTTTT. Full variable domain (rest looked up from reference TRBV30 and TRBJ1-4): SQTIHQWPATLVQPVGSPLSLECTVEGTSNPNLYWYRQAAGRGLQLLFYSVGIGQISSEVPQNLSASRPQDRQFILSSKKLLLSDSGFYLCAWSVGATNEKLFFGSGTQLSVL.

This clonotype was counted ten times or more. V usage is TRBV29-1 and J usage is TRBJ2-5; D gene unclear. CDR3 size: 11 residues. Germline V CDR1 and CDR2: SQVTM, ANQGSEA. CDR3: CSTGWGETQYF. CDR3 nucleotide sequence: TGCAGTACCGGGTGGGGAGAGACCCAGTACTTC. Full variable domain (missing parts from reference TRBV29-1 and TRBJ2-5): SAVISQKPSRDICQRGTSLTIQCQVDSQVTMMFWYRQQPGQSLTLIATANQGSEATYESGFVIDKFPISRPNLTFSTLTVSNMSPEDSSIYLCSTGWGETQYFGPGTRLLVL.

This clonotype occurred a few times. The chain combines TRBV6-2 or TRBV6-3 with TRBJ2-1; no firm D call. CDR3 length: 12 residues. The V gene lost 2 bases and the J gene lost 7 bases, with 6 bases spanning the gap. The germline CDR1 and CDR2 sequences are MNHEY and SVGEGT. CDR3 in DNA: TGTGCCAGCAGTTACGTTCGGAATGAGCAGTTCTTC. Protein: CASSYVRNEQFF.

In its sample, this clonotype was seen a few times. V is TRBV5-1 and J is TRBJ2-7; D is uncertain. The germline V gene has CDR1 SGHRS and CDR2 YFSETQ. V was shortened by 1 base and J by 6 bases, with 11 bases between the two germline ends. This CDR3 comprises 13 residues. The CDR3 DNA follows: TGCGCCAGCAGCTTGTATAGCTTTGGCGAGCAGTACTTC. It translates to CASSLYSFGEQYF.